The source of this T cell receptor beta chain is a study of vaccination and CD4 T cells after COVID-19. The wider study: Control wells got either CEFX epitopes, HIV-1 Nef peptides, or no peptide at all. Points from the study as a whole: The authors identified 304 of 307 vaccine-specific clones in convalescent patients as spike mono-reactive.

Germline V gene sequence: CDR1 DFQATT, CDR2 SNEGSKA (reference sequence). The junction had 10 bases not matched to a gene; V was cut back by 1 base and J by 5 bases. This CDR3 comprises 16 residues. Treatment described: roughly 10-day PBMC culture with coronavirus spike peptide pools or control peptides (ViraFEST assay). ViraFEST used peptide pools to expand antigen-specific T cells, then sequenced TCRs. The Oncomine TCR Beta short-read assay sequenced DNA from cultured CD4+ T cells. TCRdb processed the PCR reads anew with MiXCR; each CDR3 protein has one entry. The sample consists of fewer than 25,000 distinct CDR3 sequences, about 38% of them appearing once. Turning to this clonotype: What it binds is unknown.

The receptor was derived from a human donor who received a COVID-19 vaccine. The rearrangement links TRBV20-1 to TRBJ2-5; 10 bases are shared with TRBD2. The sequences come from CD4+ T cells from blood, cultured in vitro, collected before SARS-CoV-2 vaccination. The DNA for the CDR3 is TGCAGTGCTAGAGGGCCTAGCGGGGGTCGTTCGGAGACCCAGTACTTC. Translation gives CSARGPSGGRSETQYF.